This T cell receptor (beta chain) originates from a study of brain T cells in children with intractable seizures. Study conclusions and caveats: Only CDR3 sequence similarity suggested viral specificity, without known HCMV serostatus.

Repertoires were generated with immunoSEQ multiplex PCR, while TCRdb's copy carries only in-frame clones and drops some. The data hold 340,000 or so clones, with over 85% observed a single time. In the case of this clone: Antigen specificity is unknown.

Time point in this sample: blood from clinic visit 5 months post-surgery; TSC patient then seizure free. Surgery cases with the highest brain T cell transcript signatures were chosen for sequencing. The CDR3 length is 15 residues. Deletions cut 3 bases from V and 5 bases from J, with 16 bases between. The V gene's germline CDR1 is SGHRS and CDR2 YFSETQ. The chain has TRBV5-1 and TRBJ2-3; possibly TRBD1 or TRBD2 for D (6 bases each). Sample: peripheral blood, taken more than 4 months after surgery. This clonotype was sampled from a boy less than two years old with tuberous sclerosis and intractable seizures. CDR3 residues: CASSSSPGALDTQYF. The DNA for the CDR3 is TGCGCCAGCAGCTCCTCCCCGGGGGCCTTAGATACGCAGTATTTT. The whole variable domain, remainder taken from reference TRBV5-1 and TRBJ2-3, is KAGVTQTPRYLIKTRGQQVTLSCSPISGHRSVSWYQQTPGQGLQFLFEYFSETQRNKGNFPGRFSGRQFSNSRSEMNVSTLELGDSALYLCASSSSPGALDTQYFGPGTRLTVL.